This T cell receptor (beta chain) was found in a study of blood T cell repertoires in COVID-19 (dated by TCRdb to 2018 to 2021). With regard to the full study: Collaborator samples came from the United States, Italy and Spain and covered acute and convalescent phases of COVID-19. The prospective study material was composed of cDNA or gDNA derived from T cells, B-cell-depleted T cells, or PBMCs. The dataset comprised deeply sampled blood TCRbeta repertoires from subjects exposed to, actively infected with, or recovered from COVID-19. The repertoires were released in a freely available public database intended as a resource for research on the immune response to SARS-CoV-2. Samples were obtained from the ongoing ImmuneRACE study (first 160 participants) and from over 1,000 subjects provided by 6 global collaborators. Sample metadata almost always included a de-identified subject ID, COVID-19 status, age in years and sex. Where available, HLA class I and class II types were taken from metadata supplied by the sample provider and were not determined by assay-based typing.

Each collaborating institution followed its own protocols to collect whole blood in K2EDTA tubes. For TCRbeta analysis, collaborator samples were shipped as frozen whole blood, as isolated PBMCs, or as DNA extracted from either sample type. Concerning this clone: Its antigen is unknown. No base qualities exist here, and no much larger clone lies one base off it.

CDR1 KGHSH and CDR2 LQKENI are derived from the germline V gene. There are 14 amino acids in the CDR3, from cysteine to phenylalanine inclusive. The only DNA kept is the CDR3, 42 bases in frame from the first base. Trimming removed 5 bases from V and 8 bases from J, leaving 16 bases between the germline ends. The study at large found these results: The quantity of clinical and demographic metadata differed by source and by participant and was supplied without curation.

TCRbeta CDR3 regions were amplified from genomic DNA using the immunoSEQ Assay, a bias-controlled multiplex PCR. The study's processing was this. Within the assay, amplification of reference gene primers was used to estimate how many nucleated cells each sample contained. To quantify the absolute abundance of each unique TCRbeta CDR3 rearrangement, sequence reads were collapsed and filtered. For each sample, productive Simpson clonality was calculated by taking the square root of Simpson's diversity index across productive rearrangements. Not all clones reach the TCRdb copy of this immuneACCESS table, which keeps in-frame sequences only. Checked studies attribute under half of the gap to unresolved V genes and leave the rest unexplained. The D gene and trimming were derived from the DNA, and the V and J assignments and clone size from that table. This sample lists approximately 94,000 clones; 70% to 90% were detected once. Around 13% of the sample rests with the top ten.

Sequenced material: peripheral blood. This clonotype was sampled from a human donor in a cohort sampled during active COVID-19. Rearrangement joined TRBV18 to TRBJ2-1; the D gene is perhaps TRBD1, on 6 matching bases. The CDR3 loop reads CASSTGTTGYEQFF. The nucleotide sequence reads TGTGCCAGCTCAACCGGGACAACGGGCTATGAGCAGTTCTTC.